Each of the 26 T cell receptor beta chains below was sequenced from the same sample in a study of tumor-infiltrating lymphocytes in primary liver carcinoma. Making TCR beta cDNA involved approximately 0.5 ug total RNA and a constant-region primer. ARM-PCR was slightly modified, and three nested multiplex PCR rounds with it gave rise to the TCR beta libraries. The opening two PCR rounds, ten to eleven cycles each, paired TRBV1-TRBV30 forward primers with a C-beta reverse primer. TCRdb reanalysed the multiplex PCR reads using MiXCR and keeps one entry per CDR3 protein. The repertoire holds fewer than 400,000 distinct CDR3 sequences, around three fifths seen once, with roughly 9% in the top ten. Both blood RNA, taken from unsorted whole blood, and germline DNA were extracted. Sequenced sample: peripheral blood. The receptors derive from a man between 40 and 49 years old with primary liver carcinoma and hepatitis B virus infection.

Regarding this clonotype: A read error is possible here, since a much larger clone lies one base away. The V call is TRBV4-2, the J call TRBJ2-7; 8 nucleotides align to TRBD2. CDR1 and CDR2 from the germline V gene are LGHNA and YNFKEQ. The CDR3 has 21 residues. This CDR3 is CASSQKGVGGEREFGTYERYF. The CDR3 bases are TGTGCCAGCAGCCAAAAAGGGGTTGGTGGCGAGCGGGAGTTCGGGACCTACGAGCGGTACTTC.

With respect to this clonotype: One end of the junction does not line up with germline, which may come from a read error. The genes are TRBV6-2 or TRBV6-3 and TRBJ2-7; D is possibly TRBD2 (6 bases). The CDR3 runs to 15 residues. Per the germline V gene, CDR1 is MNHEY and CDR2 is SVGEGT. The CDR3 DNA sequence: TGTACCAGCAGTTACCGGGACTTTAGCTCCTACGAGCAGTACTTC. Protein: CTSSYRDFSSYEQYF.

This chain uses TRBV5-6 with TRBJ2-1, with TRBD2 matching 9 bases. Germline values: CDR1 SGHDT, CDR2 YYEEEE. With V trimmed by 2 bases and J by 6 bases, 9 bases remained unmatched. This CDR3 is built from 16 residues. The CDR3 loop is CASSFTTSGRFNEQFF. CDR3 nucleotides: TGTGCCAGCAGCTTTACTACTAGCGGGCGTTTCAATGAGCAGTTCTTC.

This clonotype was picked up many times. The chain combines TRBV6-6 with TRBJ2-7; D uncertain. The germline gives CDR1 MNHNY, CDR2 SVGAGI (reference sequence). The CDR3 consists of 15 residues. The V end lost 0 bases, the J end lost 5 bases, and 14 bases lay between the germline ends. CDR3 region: CASSYSYGDPDEQYF. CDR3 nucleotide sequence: TGTGCCAGCAGTTACTCGTACGGTGACCCCGACGAGCAGTACTTC.

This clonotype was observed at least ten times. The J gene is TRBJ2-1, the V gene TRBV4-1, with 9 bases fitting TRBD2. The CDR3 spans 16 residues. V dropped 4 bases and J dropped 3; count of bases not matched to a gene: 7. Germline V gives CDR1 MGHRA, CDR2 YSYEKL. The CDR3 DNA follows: TGCGCCAGCAGCCCCGGGACTAGCAGCTTCTACAATGAGCAGTTCTTC. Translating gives CASSPGTSSFYNEQFF.

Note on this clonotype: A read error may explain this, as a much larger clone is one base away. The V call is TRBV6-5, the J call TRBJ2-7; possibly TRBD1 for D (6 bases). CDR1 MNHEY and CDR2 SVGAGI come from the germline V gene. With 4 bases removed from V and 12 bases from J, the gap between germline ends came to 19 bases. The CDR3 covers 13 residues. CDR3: CASSSTGQPFPYF. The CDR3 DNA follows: TGTGCCAGCAGTTCGACAGGCCAGCCTTTTCCGTACTTC.

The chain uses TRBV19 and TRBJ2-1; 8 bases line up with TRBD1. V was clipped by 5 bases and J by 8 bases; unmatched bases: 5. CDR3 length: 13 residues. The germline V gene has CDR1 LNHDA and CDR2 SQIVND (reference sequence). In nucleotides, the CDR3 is TGTGCCAGTAGTCCTTGGACAGGGCATGAGCAGTTCTTC. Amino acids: CASSPWTGHEQFF.

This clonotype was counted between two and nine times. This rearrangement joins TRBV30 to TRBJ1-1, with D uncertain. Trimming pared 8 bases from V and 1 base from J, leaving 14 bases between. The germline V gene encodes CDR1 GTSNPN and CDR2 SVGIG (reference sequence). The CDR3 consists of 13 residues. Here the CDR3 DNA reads TGTGCCGGCCTGACCGGAAGGAACACTGAAGCTTTCTTT. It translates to CAGLTGRNTEAFF.

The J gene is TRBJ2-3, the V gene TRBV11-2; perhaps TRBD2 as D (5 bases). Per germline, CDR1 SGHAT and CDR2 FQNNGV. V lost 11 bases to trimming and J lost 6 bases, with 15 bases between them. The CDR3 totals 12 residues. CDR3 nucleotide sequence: TGTGCCGGGAGCTTAGTTGGGGATACGCAGTATTTT. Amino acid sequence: CAGSLVGDTQYF. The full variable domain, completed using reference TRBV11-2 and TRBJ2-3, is EAGVAQSPRYKIIEKRQSVAFWCNPISGHATLYWYQQILGQGPKLLIQFQNNGVVDDSQLPKDRFSAERLKGVDSTLKIQPAKLEDSAVYLCAGSLVGDTQYFGPGTRLTVL.

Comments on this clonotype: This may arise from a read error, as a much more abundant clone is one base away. The CDR3 spells CASSQGAGRTYEQYF. The DNA of the CDR3 is TGCGCCAGCAGCCAAGGCGCAGGGCGAACCTACGAGCAGTACTTC. This chain connects TRBV4-1 to TRBJ2-7, with a weak D call TRBD1 (5 bases). The CDR3 has 15 amino acids. Germline V lookup: CDR1 MGHRA, CDR2 YSYEKL. The V and J ends lost 1 base and 2 bases respectively, with 12 bases between them.

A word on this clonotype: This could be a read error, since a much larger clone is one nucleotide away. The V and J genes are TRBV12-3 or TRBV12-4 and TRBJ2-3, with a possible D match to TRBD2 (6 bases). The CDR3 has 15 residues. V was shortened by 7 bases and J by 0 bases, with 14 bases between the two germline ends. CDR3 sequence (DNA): TGTGCCAGCACTATCCTTGGGACTAGCACAGATACGCAGTATTTT. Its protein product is CASTILGTSTDTQYF.

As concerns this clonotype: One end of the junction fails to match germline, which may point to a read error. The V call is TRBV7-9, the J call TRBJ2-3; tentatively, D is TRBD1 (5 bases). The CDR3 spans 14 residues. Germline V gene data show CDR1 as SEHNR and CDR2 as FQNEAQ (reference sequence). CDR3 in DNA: TGTGCCATCAGCTTAGACAGACCCACAGATACGCAGTATTTT. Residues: CAISLDRPTDTQYF.

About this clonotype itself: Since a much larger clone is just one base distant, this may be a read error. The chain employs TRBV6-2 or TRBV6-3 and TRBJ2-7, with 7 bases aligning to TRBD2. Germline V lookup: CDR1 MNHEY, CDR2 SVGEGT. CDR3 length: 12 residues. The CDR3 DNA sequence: TGTGCCAGCAGTTATAGGGAGGGCGAGCATTACTTC. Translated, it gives CASSYREGEHYF.

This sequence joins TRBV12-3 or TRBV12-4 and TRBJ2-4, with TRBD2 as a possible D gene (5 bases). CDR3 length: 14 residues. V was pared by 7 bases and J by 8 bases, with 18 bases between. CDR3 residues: CASTCLWEKDIQYF. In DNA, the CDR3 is TGTGCCAGCACTTGCCTGTGGGAGAAGGACATTCAGTACTTC.

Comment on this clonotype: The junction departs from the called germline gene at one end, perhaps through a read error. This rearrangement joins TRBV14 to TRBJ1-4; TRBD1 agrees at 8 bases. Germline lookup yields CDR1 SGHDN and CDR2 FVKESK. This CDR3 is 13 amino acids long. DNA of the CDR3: TGTGGCAGCAGTCAGGGGGCTCGTGAAAAACTGTTTTTT. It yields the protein CGSSQGAREKLFF.

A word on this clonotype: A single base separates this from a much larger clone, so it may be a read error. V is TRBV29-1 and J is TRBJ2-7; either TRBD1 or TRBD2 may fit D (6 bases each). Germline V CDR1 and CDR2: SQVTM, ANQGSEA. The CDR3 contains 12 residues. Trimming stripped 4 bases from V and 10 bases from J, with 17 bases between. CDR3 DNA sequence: TGCAGCGTTGGGGGGGCGGGTAGCGACCAGTACTTC. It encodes CSVGGAGSDQYF.

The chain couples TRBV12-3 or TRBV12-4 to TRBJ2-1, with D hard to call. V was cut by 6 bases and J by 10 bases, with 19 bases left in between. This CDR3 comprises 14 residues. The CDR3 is CASRLSVHPGEQFF. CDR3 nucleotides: TGTGCCAGCAGATTATCGGTCCACCCTGGGGAGCAGTTCTTC.

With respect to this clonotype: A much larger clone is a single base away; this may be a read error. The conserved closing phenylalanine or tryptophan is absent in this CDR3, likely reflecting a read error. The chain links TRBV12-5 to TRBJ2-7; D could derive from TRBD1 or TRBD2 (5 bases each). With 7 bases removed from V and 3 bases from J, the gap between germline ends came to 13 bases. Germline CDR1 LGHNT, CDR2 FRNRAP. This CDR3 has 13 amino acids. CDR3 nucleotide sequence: TGTGCTAGTGCCCTTTCAGGGAGCTACGAGCAGTACCTC. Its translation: CASALSGSYEQYL.

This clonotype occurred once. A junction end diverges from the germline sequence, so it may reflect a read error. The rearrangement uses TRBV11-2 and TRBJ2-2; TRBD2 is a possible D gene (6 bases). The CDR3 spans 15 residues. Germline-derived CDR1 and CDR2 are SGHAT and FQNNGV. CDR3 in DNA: TGTGCCAGCACCTTGGGGGGTAGCGGCACCGGGGAGCTGGTTTTT. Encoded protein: CASTLGGSGTGELVF.

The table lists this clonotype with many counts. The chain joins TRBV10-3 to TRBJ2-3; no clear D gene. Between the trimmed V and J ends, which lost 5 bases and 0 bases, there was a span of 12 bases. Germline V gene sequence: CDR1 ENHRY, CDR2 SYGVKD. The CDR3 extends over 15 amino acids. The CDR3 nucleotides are TGTGCCATCAGTAGTTGGGGTGCTAGCACAGATACGCAGTATTTT. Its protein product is CAISSWGASTDTQYF.

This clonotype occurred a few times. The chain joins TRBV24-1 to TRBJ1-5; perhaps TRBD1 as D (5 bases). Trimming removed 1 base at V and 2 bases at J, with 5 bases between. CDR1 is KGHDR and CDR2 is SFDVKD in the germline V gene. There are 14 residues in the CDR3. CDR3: CATSDFRGNQPQHF. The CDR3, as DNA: TGTGCCACCAGTGATTTCAGGGGCAATCAGCCCCAGCATTTT.

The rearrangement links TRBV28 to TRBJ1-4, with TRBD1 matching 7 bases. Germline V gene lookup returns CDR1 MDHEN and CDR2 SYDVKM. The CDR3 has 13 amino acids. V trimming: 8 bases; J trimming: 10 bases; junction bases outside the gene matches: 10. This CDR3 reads CASGRTGGPKLFF. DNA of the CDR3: TGTGCCAGCGGGAGGACAGGCGGGCCAAAACTGTTTTTT.

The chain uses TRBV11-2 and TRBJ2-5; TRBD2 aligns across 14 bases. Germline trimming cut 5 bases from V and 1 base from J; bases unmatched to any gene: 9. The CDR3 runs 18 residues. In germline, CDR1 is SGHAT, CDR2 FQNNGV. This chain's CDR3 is CASSPGTSGRGFQETQYF. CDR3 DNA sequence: TGTGCCAGCAGCCCCGGGACTAGCGGGAGAGGGTTCCAAGAGACCCAGTACTTC. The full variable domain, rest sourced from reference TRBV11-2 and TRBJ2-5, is EAGVAQSPRYKIIEKRQSVAFWCNPISGHATLYWYQQILGQGPKLLIQFQNNGVVDDSQLPKDRFSAERLKGVDSTLKIQPAKLEDSAVYLCASSPGTSGRGFQETQYFGPGTRLLVL.

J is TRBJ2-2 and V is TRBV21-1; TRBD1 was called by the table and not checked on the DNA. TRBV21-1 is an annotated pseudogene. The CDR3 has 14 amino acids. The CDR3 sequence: CASSPRGNTGELFF. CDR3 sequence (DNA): TGTGCCAGCAGCCCCAGGGGTAACACCGGGGAGCTGTTTTTT.

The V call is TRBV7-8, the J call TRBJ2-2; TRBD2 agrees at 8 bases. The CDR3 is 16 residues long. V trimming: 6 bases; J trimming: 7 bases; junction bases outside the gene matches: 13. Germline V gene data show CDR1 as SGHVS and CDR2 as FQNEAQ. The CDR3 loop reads CASSHSSGNTLGELFF. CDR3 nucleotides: TGTGCCAGCAGTCACAGTAGCGGGAATACGCTCGGGGAGCTGTTTTTT.

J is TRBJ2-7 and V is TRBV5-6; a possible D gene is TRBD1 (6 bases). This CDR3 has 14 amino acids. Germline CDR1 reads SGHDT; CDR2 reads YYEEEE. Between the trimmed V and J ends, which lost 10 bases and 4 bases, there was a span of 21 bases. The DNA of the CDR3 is TGTGCCGGCGGACCTCAACGACAGGAATACGAGCAGTACTTC. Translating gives CAGGPQRQEYEQYF.